Listed below are T cell receptor beta chains from one sample, sequenced in a study of T cells in placental villitis. Here immunoSEQ multiplex PCR was the method, and the copy in TCRdb shows in-frame clones only, minus some. The repertoire holds over a thousand clones, with over 70% as singletons. Sequencing used placental tissue containing maternal and fetal cells. Every receptor here comes from a human patient with villitis of unknown etiology; the placental T cells may come from both mother and fetus. Both conserved end residues are part of each CDR3. D genes are given only for firm matches. For some rows the clone size is stated as once, few or many, or as a class when expanded; others skip it.

j_call: TRBJ1-4
clone_size: -
v_call: TRBV6-5
d_call: TRBD1
cdr3_nt: TGTGCCAGCGGGGACAGGGAAGGAAATGAAAAACTGTTTTTT
cdr3_aa: CASGDREGNEKLFF

j_call: TRBJ2-7
clone_size: -
v_call: TRBV3-1/TRBV3-2
d_call: TRBD1
cdr3_nt: TGTGCCAGCAGGGACAGGGGTCACTCCTACGAGCAGTACTTC
cdr3_aa: CASRDRGHSYEQYF

j_call: TRBJ2-3
clone_size: -
v_call: TRBV24-1
d_call: TRBD1
cdr3_nt: TGTGCCACCAGTGACACTACAGGGGGCATTTGGTATTTT
cdr3_aa: CATSDTTGGIWYF

j_call: TRBJ1-1
clone_size: -
v_call: TRBV30
d_call: -
cdr3_nt: TGTGCCTGGAGCTCCTCGTACAGGGTGAACACTGAAGCTTTCTTT
cdr3_aa: CAWSSSYRVNTEAFF

j_call: TRBJ1-2
clone_size: few
v_call: TRBV6-1
d_call: -
cdr3_nt: TGTGCCAGCAGTGAGGCCCCAAGTAACTATGGCTACACCTTC
cdr3_aa: CASSEAPSNYGYTF

j_call: TRBJ2-2
clone_size: -
v_call: TRBV11-1
d_call: -
cdr3_nt: TGTGCCAGCAGCGCCCTTAGGAGAGACACCGGGGAGCTGTTTTTT
cdr3_aa: CASSALRRDTGELFF

j_call: TRBJ1-1
clone_size: -
v_call: TRBV20-1
d_call: -
cdr3_nt: TGCAGTGCTAGTTTGGGAGGCACTGAAGCTTTCTTT
cdr3_aa: CSASLGGTEAFF

j_call: TRBJ1-2
clone_size: -
v_call: TRBV9
d_call: -
cdr3_nt: TGTGCCAGCAGCGTAGGAAGTGGGACTAACTATGGCTACACCTTC
cdr3_aa: CASSVGSGTNYGYTF

j_call: TRBJ2-2
clone_size: -
v_call: TRBV29-1
d_call: TRBD1
cdr3_nt: TGCAGCGTCCATCCGACAGGGGACACCGGGGAGCTGTTTTTT
cdr3_aa: CSVHPTGDTGELFF

j_call: TRBJ1-3
clone_size: -
v_call: TRBV2
d_call: TRBD1
cdr3_nt: TGTGCCAGCAGCGAGACAGGGTCTGGAAACACCATATATTTT
cdr3_aa: CASSETGSGNTIYF

j_call: TRBJ1-4
clone_size: -
v_call: TRBV29-1
d_call: TRBD1
cdr3_nt: TGCAGCGTTGAAGCCTTGGACAGGGGGCTCGAAAAACTGTTTTTT
cdr3_aa: CSVEALDRGLEKLFF

j_call: TRBJ2-3
clone_size: -
v_call: TRBV27
d_call: TRBD1
cdr3_nt: TGTGCCAGCAGTCGGGACAGGGCTACGCAGTATTTT
cdr3_aa: CASSRDRATQYF

j_call: TRBJ1-6
clone_size: once
v_call: TRBV6-5
d_call: -
cdr3_nt: TGTGCCAGCATCCTGAGGTCATATAATTCACCCCTCCACTTT
cdr3_aa: CASILRSYNSPLHF

j_call: TRBJ1-1
clone_size: -
v_call: TRBV7-9
d_call: -
cdr3_nt: TGTGCCAGCAGCCAGGCAGGGAACACTGAAGCTTTCTTT
cdr3_aa: CASSQAGNTEAFF

j_call: TRBJ2-5
clone_size: -
v_call: TRBV27
d_call: TRBD1
cdr3_nt: TGTGCCAGCAGACGGGACAGCCAAGAGACCCAGTACTTC
cdr3_aa: CASRRDSQETQYF

j_call: TRBJ1-2
clone_size: -
v_call: TRBV9
d_call: -
cdr3_nt: TGTGCCAGTAGCGTAGGGACCCCTTACTATGGCTACACCTTC
cdr3_aa: CASSVGTPYYGYTF

j_call: TRBJ1-5
clone_size: -
v_call: TRBV19
d_call: -
cdr3_nt: TGTGCCAGTAGTCTACAGGGTATCAATCAGCCCCAGCATTTT
cdr3_aa: CASSLQGINQPQHF

j_call: TRBJ1-1
clone_size: -
v_call: TRBV7-3
d_call: -
cdr3_nt: TGTGCCAGCAAGGGGGGTTTGGGCACTGAAGCTTTCTTT
cdr3_aa: CASKGGLGTEAFF

j_call: TRBJ1-1
clone_size: -
v_call: TRBV5-1
d_call: TRBD1
cdr3_nt: TGCGCCAGCAGCTTAGGACAGGTTTACACTGAAGCTTTCTTT
cdr3_aa: CASSLGQVYTEAFF

j_call: TRBJ1-1
clone_size: -
v_call: TRBV30
d_call: -
cdr3_nt: TGTGCCTGGAGTGTACCCACAGGAGAAGCTTTCTTT
cdr3_aa: CAWSVPTGEAFF

j_call: TRBJ1-2
clone_size: -
v_call: TRBV9
d_call: -
cdr3_nt: TGTGCCAGCAGCGTAGGCTCGGGTACAAACTATGGCTACACCTTC
cdr3_aa: CASSVGSGTNYGYTF

j_call: TRBJ1-1
clone_size: -
v_call: TRBV30
d_call: -
cdr3_nt: TGTGCCTGGAGTGAGGGACGTTCGAACACTGAAGCTTTCTTT
cdr3_aa: CAWSEGRSNTEAFF

j_call: TRBJ2-7
clone_size: -
v_call: TRBV13
d_call: -
cdr3_nt: TGTGCCAGCAGCCCCGGGAAGGGACATTACGAGCAGTACTTC
cdr3_aa: CASSPGKGHYEQYF

j_call: TRBJ1-1
clone_size: -
v_call: TRBV18
d_call: -
cdr3_nt: TGTGCCAGCTCACCTTTAGGGTTTGACACTGAAGCTTTCTTT
cdr3_aa: CASSPLGFDTEAFF

j_call: TRBJ2-7
clone_size: -
v_call: TRBV4-2
d_call: -
cdr3_nt: TGTGCCAGCAGCTTGCCGGGGGGCCCCCAGCAGTACTTC
cdr3_aa: CASSLPGGPQQYF

j_call: TRBJ1-1
clone_size: -
v_call: TRBV19
d_call: TRBD1
cdr3_nt: TGTGCCAGTAACAGGGGGCCTGAAGCTTTCTTT
cdr3_aa: CASNRGPEAFF

j_call: TRBJ1-3
clone_size: -
v_call: TRBV6-6
d_call: -
cdr3_nt: TGTGCCAGCAGTTACTCGTTAGGGTTCTCTGGAAACACCATATATTTT
cdr3_aa: CASSYSLGFSGNTIYF

j_call: TRBJ1-1
clone_size: -
v_call: TRBV7-9
d_call: -
cdr3_nt: TGTGCCAGCAGACAGGGCACTGAAGCTTTCTTT
cdr3_aa: CASRQGTEAFF

j_call: TRBJ1-1
clone_size: -
v_call: TRBV18
d_call: -
cdr3_nt: TGTGCCAGCTCACCACAGGTACGGGGGGACAAGGGTGATGAAGCTTTCTTT
cdr3_aa: CASSPQVRGDKGDEAFF

j_call: TRBJ1-2
clone_size: -
v_call: TRBV29-1
d_call: TRBD1
cdr3_nt: TGCAGCGTTCTGAGCGGACAGGGAGATGGCTACACCTTC
cdr3_aa: CSVLSGQGDGYTF

j_call: TRBJ1-1
clone_size: -
v_call: TRBV6-5
d_call: -
cdr3_nt: TGTGCCAGCCGAACAGGGAACACTGAAGCTTTCTTT
cdr3_aa: CASRTGNTEAFF

j_call: TRBJ1-2
clone_size: -
v_call: TRBV7-9
d_call: TRBD1
cdr3_nt: TGTGCCAGCAGCTTCGACTCCTTCAGGGGGAACTATGGCTACACCTTC
cdr3_aa: CASSFDSFRGNYGYTF

j_call: TRBJ1-1
clone_size: few
v_call: TRBV27
d_call: -
cdr3_nt: TGTGCCAGCAGTCGAGAAATGAACACTGAAGCTTTCTTT
cdr3_aa: CASSREMNTEAFF

j_call: TRBJ1-2
clone_size: -
v_call: TRBV7-6
d_call: -
cdr3_nt: TGTGCCAGCAGCTTTTATCTTGGCTACACCTTC
cdr3_aa: CASSFYLGYTF

j_call: TRBJ2-2
clone_size: -
v_call: TRBV24-1
d_call: -
cdr3_nt: TGTGCCACCAGTTCGTCAAAAGGGGTCACCGGGGAGCTGTTTTTT
cdr3_aa: CATSSSKGVTGELFF

j_call: TRBJ1-1
clone_size: -
v_call: TRBV6-1
d_call: -
cdr3_nt: TGTGCCAGCAGTGAAGGGGTTTACCTTGGAGCTTTCTTT
cdr3_aa: CASSEGVYLGAFF

j_call: TRBJ2-1
clone_size: -
v_call: TRBV29-1
d_call: TRBD1
cdr3_nt: TGCAGCGTTCAGACAGGGCTATACAATGAGCAGTTCTTC
cdr3_aa: CSVQTGLYNEQFF